Following are 9 T cell receptor beta chains from one sample sequenced in a study of T-cell reconstitution after alpha-beta-depleted transplantation in children. As it was prepared, the TCRbeta library received unique molecular identifiers. TCRdb reanalysed the PCR reads using MiXCR and keeps one entry per CDR3 protein. The sample has fewer than 750,000 distinct CDR3 sequences, more than 20% seen once. The source was PBMCs, collected before TCRalphabeta/CD19-depleted stem cell transplant. The receptors were gathered from a boy in the first two years of life with Wiskott-Aldrich syndrome, due to receive a stem cell transplant.

The CDR3 reads CASSLETQSEQYF. The CDR3 DNA follows: TGCGCCAGCAGCTTGGAAACACAGTCCGAGCAGTACTTC. J is TRBJ2-7 and V is TRBV5-1, with D hard to call. This CDR3 contains 13 residues. Trimming pared 0 bases from V and 6 bases from J, leaving 10 bases between. The V gene's germline CDR1 is SGHRS and CDR2 YFSETQ.

The rearrangement uses TRBV12-3 or TRBV12-4 and TRBJ2-5; the D gene is possibly TRBD2 (5 bases). V lost 5 bases to trimming and J lost 4 bases, with 14 bases between them. There are 14 residues in the CDR3. This CDR3 reads CASSAFSGSETQYF. The DNA of the CDR3 is TGTGCCAGCAGTGCCTTTTCGGGGTCAGAGACCCAGTACTTC.

A few counts support this clonotype. This chain joins TRBV12-3 or TRBV12-4 and TRBJ2-1, with D possibly being TRBD1 or TRBD2 (5 bases each). Trimming took 3 bases from V and 4 from J, leaving 13 bases between them. This CDR3 is built from 15 residues. CDR3 sequence: CASSLGTGQYNEQFF. The CDR3 DNA follows: TGTGCCAGCAGTTTGGGCACGGGGCAGTACAATGAGCAGTTCTTC.

The V gene is TRBV9, the J gene TRBJ2-5; TRBD2 agrees at 7 bases. Germline V gene lookup returns CDR1 SGDLS and CDR2 YYNGEE. Trimming removed 0 bases from V and 1 base from J; junction bases left unmatched: 3. This CDR3 has 15 residues. The CDR3 protein is CASSVAGGAQETQYF. The CDR3 DNA reads as TGTGCCAGCAGCGTAGCGGGAGGTGCCCAAGAGACCCAGTACTTC.

This clonotype was counted only a few times. The chain combines TRBV7-9 with TRBJ2-7; TRBD1 matches 9 bases. V was clipped by 3 bases and J by 1 base; unmatched bases: 4. Germline CDR1 and CDR2: SEHNR and FQNEAQ (reference sequence). The CDR3 consists of 15 residues. The CDR3 here is CASSFRGTGSYEQYF. In DNA form, the CDR3 reads TGTGCCAGCAGCTTTAGGGGGACAGGGTCCTACGAGCAGTACTTC.

The chain recombines TRBV12-3 or TRBV12-4 with TRBJ2-1; D might be TRBD1 (6 bases). This CDR3 contains 14 residues. V dropped 3 bases and J dropped 7 bases, with 13 bases sitting between them. CDR3 amino acids: CASSFQDSANEQFF. The CDR3 bases are TGTGCCAGCAGTTTTCAGGACAGTGCAAATGAGCAGTTCTTC.

The sample holds many counts of this clonotype. V usage is TRBV9 and J usage is TRBJ2-3, with a tentative D call TRBD2 (5 bases). Germline values: CDR1 SGDLS, CDR2 YYNGEE. This CDR3 has 14 residues. V lost 0 bases and J 4 bases, leaving 9 bases between the germline ends. CDR3 nucleotides: TGTGCCAGCAGCGTAGCGACGGAGGCAGATACGCAGTATTTT. This codes for CASSVATEADTQYF.

The V and J genes are TRBV20-1 and TRBJ2-1; 8 bases agree with TRBD2. V shed 3 bases and J 4 bases; nucleotides not matched to a gene: 8. The CDR3 contains 15 residues. Germline CDR1 is DFQATT and CDR2 is SNEGSKA (reference sequence). CDR3 sequence: CSASRGGNWYNEQFF. As DNA, the CDR3 is TGCAGTGCTAGCCGGGGGGGGAATTGGTACAATGAGCAGTTCTTC.

This clonotype was picked up a small number of times. The V and J genes are TRBV6-5 and TRBJ2-7, with 9 bases identical to TRBD1. Germline V lookup: CDR1 MNHEY, CDR2 SVGAGI. The trim removed 2 bases at V and 5 bases at J, leaving 10 bases unmatched. The CDR3 is made up of 16 amino acids. DNA of the CDR3: TGTGCCAGCAGTTACCATCGGACAGGGGTAGTACACGAGCAGTACTTC. Its protein is CASSYHRTGVVHEQYF.